The 20 T cell receptor beta chains given below trace back to one sample, sequenced in a study of blood T cell repertoires in COVID-19. Clones were sequenced by immunoSEQ multiplex PCR, and TCRdb holds only the in-frame ones, with some missing. The repertoire holds under 170,000 clones, with around 87% as singletons. Sequencing was done on a sample of peripheral blood. Receptors were obtained from a woman aged 55-69 years with active or convalescent COVID-19.

V usage is TRBV7-8 and J usage is TRBJ2-5, with 7 bases aligning to TRBD1. The CDR3 runs to 13 residues. V lost 5 bases, J lost 1 base, and 1 base stayed unmatched. Germline assignment: CDR1 SGHVS and CDR2 FQNEAQ. The CDR3 is CASSRQGQETQYF. DNA for the CDR3: TGTGCCAGCAGCCGACAGGGCCAAGAGACCCAGTACTTC.

The chain carries TRBV19 and TRBJ1-2; the match to TRBD1 covers 12 bases. Germline trimming cut 0 bases from V and 8 bases from J; bases unmatched to any gene: 7. Germline V CDR1 and CDR2: LNHDA, SQIVND (reference sequence). The CDR3 spans 16 residues. The CDR3 region has the DNA TGTGCCAGTAGTATAGACCGGGACAGGGGGCGCGGAGGCTACACCTTC. It translates to CASSIDRDRGRGGYTF.

The CDR3 region is CASSYAGVNQPQHF. The CDR3 region has the DNA TGTGCCAGCAGTTACGCGGGGGTCAATCAGCCCCAGCATTTT. The chain carries TRBV6-2 or TRBV6-3 and TRBJ1-5; possibly TRBD1 for D (5 bases). V was shortened by 2 bases and J by 3 bases, with 8 bases between the two germline ends. The CDR3 length is 14 residues. CDR1 is MNHEY and CDR2 is SVGEGT in the germline V gene.

The J gene is TRBJ1-2, the V gene TRBV2; no clear D gene. V shed 7 bases and J shed 5 bases, with 14 bases lying between them. Looked up from germline, CDR1 is SNHLY and CDR2 is FYNNEI. The CDR3 consists of 13 residues. CDR3 sequence: CASKNRGGYGYTF. CDR3 sequence (DNA): TGTGCCAGCAAGAACCGTGGAGGGTATGGCTACACCTTC.

The chain combines TRBV12-3 or TRBV12-4 with TRBJ1-2, with D possibly TRBD1 on 6 matching bases. V lost 5 bases and J 8 bases, leaving 12 bases between the germline ends. This CDR3 region has 12 residues. CDR3 DNA sequence: TGTGCCAGCAGTGGGACAACTCCAGGCTACACCTTC. This codes for CASSGTTPGYTF.

The genes are TRBV2 and TRBJ2-5; 7 nucleotides agree with TRBD2. Germline V gene lookup returns CDR1 SNHLY and CDR2 FYNNEI. CDR3 length: 19 residues. V lost 8 bases and J lost 0; bases outside the gene matches: 21. The CDR3 DNA sequence: TGTGCCAGCGCCTTTCCATTGAGCGAGGGGACTACCAACCAAGAGACCCAGTACTTC. It specifies CASAFPLSEGTTNQETQYF.

The genes are TRBV7-9 and TRBJ1-1; 9 bases are shared with TRBD1. Germline V gene sequence: CDR1 SEHNR, CDR2 FQNEAQ (reference sequence). J lost 4 bases, V lost 5 bases, and 8 bases had no gene match. The CDR3 totals 15 residues. Written as DNA, the CDR3 is TGTGCCAGCAGCCCAGGGACAGGGCGAGGCACTGAAGCTTTCTTT. Translating gives CASSPGTGRGTEAFF. The whole variable domain, remainder taken from reference TRBV7-9 and TRBJ1-1, is DTGVSQNPRHKITKRGQNVTFRCDPISEHNRLYWYRQTLGQGPEFLTYFQNEAQLEKSRLLSDRFSAERPKGSFSTLEIQRTEQGDSAMYLCASSPGTGRGTEAFFGQGTRLTVV.

The chain combines TRBV29-1 with TRBJ1-1; TRBD1 agrees at 9 bases. Germline CDR1 is SQVTM and CDR2 is ANQGSEA. The J segment lost 3 bases and the V segment lost 7 bases, leaving 3 bases of the junction unmatched. The CDR3 contains 12 residues. The CDR3 coding sequence is TGCAGCGCCGGGGACAGGGACACTGAAGCTTTCTTT. This translates into CSAGDRDTEAFF.

This chain connects TRBV7-2 to TRBJ2-7; 12 positions match TRBD2. The CDR3 extends over 17 amino acids. V lost 4 bases to trimming and J lost 7 bases; unmatched junction nucleotides: 14. Germline assignment: CDR1 SGHTA and CDR2 FQGNSA. The CDR3 DNA sequence: TGTGCCAGCAGCTCCGGGGGACTAGCGGGTCGCGCCCGGGAGCAGTACTTC. Translation gives CASSSGGLAGRAREQYF.

The chain recombines TRBV9 with TRBJ2-5, with TRBD2 identical over 7 bases. The CDR3 runs to 15 residues. The germline CDR1 and CDR2 sequences are SGDLS and YYNGEE. Germline trimming cut 4 bases from V and 3 bases from J; bases unmatched to any gene: 9. In DNA, the CDR3 is TGTGCCAGCAGCCGTGTCGGGGGGAGTGAAGAGACCCAGTACTTC. Amino acids: CASSRVGGSEETQYF.

This clone was counted between two and nine times. The chain uses TRBV7-3 and TRBJ2-7, with TRBD1 matching over 10 bases. The trim removed 6 bases at V and 5 bases at J, leaving 4 bases unmatched. Germline V lookup: CDR1 SGHTA, CDR2 FQGTGA. This CDR3 comprises 13 residues. The CDR3 protein is CASRGQGSNEQYF. CDR3 sequence (DNA): TGTGCCAGCAGGGGACAGGGGAGCAACGAGCAGTACTTC.

The chain links TRBV6-5 to TRBJ1-3; 11 positions match TRBD1. The CDR3 runs 15 residues. V lost 9 bases and J lost 0; bases outside the gene matches: 4. Germline V gene lookup returns CDR1 MNHEY and CDR2 SVGAGI. The chain's CDR3 is CASGQGAVSGNTIYF. DNA of the CDR3: TGTGCCAGTGGACAGGGGGCCGTCTCTGGAAACACCATATATTTT.

As DNA, the CDR3 is TGTGCCAGCAGGGGCGGGGGAGAGACCCAGTACTTC. The encoded protein is CASRGGGETQYF. The chain joins TRBV2 to TRBJ2-5; 7 bases line up with TRBD2. V shed 6 bases and J 4 bases; nucleotides not matched to a gene: 2. Looked up from germline, CDR1 is SNHLY and CDR2 is FYNNEI. This CDR3 is built from 12 residues.

This rearrangement joins TRBV18 to TRBJ2-2; 9 nucleotides match TRBD2. CDR1 KGHSH and CDR2 LQKENI come from the germline V gene. The CDR3 is made up of 15 amino acids. V lost 4 bases, J lost 3 bases, and 3 bases stayed unmatched. The CDR3 is CASSRRTSDTGELFF. Written as DNA, the CDR3 is TGTGCCAGCTCACGACGGACTAGCGACACCGGGGAGCTGTTTTTT.

The chain links TRBV7-8 to TRBJ1-5, with TRBD1 matching 8 bases. V dropped 5 bases and J dropped 2; count of bases not matched to a gene: 5. The CDR3 extends over 15 amino acids. The germline V gene has CDR1 SGHVS and CDR2 FQNEAQ. The CDR3 bases are TGTGCCAGCAGCGCCGGGACAGGACGCAATCAGCCCCAGCATTTT. Protein: CASSAGTGRNQPQHF.

V and J are TRBV7-9 and TRBJ2-3; no firm D call. With 2 bases removed from V and 4 bases from J, the gap between germline ends came to 7 bases. The length of the CDR3 is 13 residues. The V gene's germline CDR1 is SEHNR and CDR2 FQNEAQ (reference sequence). DNA for the CDR3: TGTGCCAGCAGCTTATCGGTGGCAGATACGCAGTATTTT. This translates into CASSLSVADTQYF.

This clone was found once. This sample includes further DNA sequences coding for the same CDR3. The gene calls are TRBV7-2 and TRBJ2-7, with 10 nucleotides matching TRBD2. CDR1 is SGHTA, CDR2 FQGNSA, per germline. The CDR3 length is 14 residues. After removal of 3 bases from V and 4 bases from J, the junction contained 3 bases not matched to a gene. In DNA, the CDR3 is TGTGCCAGCAGCTTTAGCGGGGGGACATACGAGCAGTACTTC. Translating gives CASSFSGGTYEQYF.

The chain carries TRBV7-3 and TRBJ2-3; D gene ambiguous. The CDR3 totals 13 residues. Germline CDR1 SGHTA, CDR2 FQGTGA. V was cut by 0 bases and J by 4 bases, with 5 bases left in between. The CDR3 loop is CASSLTQSDTQYF. The CDR3 bases are TGTGCCAGCAGCTTAACACAGTCAGATACGCAGTATTTT.

The V and J genes are TRBV12-5 and TRBJ2-4, with D uncertain. CDR3 length: 11 residues. Trimming cost V 6 bases and J 8 bases, with 8 bases left between them. Germline assignment: CDR1 LGHNT and CDR2 FRNRAP. The CDR3 nucleotides read TGTGCTAGTGGGGTTTTAGACATTCAGTACTTC. Protein sequence: CASGVLDIQYF.

The V call is TRBV14, the J call TRBJ1-2; D may be TRBD1 (6 bases). V dropped 1 base and J dropped 4 bases, with 16 bases sitting between them. CDR1 and CDR2 (germline): SGHDN, FVKESK. The CDR3 is 16 amino acids. The DNA for the CDR3 is TGTGCCAGCAGCCAAGGCCGACCTCAGGGGTCCTATGGCTACACCTTC. It codes for CASSQGRPQGSYGYTF.